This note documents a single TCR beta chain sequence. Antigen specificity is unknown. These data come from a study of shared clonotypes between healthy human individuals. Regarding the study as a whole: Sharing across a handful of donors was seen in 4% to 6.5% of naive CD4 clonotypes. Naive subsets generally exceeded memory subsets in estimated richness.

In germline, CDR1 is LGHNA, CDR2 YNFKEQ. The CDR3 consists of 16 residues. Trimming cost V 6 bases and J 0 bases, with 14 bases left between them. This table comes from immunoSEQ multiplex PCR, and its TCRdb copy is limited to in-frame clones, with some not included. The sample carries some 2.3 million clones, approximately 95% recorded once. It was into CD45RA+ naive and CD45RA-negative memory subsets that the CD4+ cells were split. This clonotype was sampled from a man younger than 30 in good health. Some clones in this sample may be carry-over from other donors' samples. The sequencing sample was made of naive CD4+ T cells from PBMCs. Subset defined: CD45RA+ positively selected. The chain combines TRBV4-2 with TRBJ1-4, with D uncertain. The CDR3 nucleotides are TGTGCCAGCAGACAATCGGCCGGAGCAACTAATGAAAAACTGTTTTTT. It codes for CASRQSAGATNEKLFF.